This T cell receptor beta chain was recorded in a study of CD8 T cells in Susac syndrome (dated by TCRdb to the late 2010s). For context, the study as a whole: Among the sequenced Susac syndrome patients, over five had clinically active disease and under 10 were in clinical remission. At blood withdrawal, Susac syndrome patients were therapy-naive, treated with corticosteroids (with IVIg additionally given to some), or treated with IVIg alone. Repertoire sequencing was used to test whether CD8+ T cell activation and differentiation in Susac syndrome was antigen driven. The clonality of the CD8+ T cell repertoire was compared across approximately 12 healthy donors, roughly 14 Susac syndrome patients and roughly 15 multiple sclerosis patients.

On this clonotype itself: Its antigen is unknown. No base qualities exist here, and no much larger clone lies one base off it.

Paper-wide results and their limitations: Clonal expansion was seen in Susac syndrome CD8+ repertoires, peaking in CD8+ TEMRA cells and being greater in clinically active patients than in remitting ones. Looking at Susac-specific public clones, the researchers identified approximately 15 in the total CD8+ repertoire and five in the CD8+ TEMRA repertoire. The study acknowledged that relatively few individuals were included in the TCR sequencing and HLA analysis.

Including the terminal cysteine and phenylalanine, the CDR3 comprises 14 residues. The only DNA kept is the CDR3, 42 bases in frame from the first base. Trimming accounts for 5 bases at V and 0 bases at J, while the number of junction bases matched to no gene is 3. Peripheral blood CD8+ and CD4+ T cells from healthy donors, Susac syndrome patients and multiple sclerosis patients were profiled using high-throughput TCR beta sequencing. Recently defined diagnostic criteria for definite or probable disease were met by the Susac syndrome patients. Bulk CD8+ and CD4+ T cells were purified by magnetic negative isolation, whereas CD8+ TEMRA cells were enriched by FACS. Blood was collected in EDTA tubes and processed within 24 hours, with PBMCs isolated through density gradient centrifugation. PBMCs intended for TCR sequencing were cryopreserved in liquid nitrogen and thawed later in a water bath at 37 degrees C. The sorted or isolated CD4+, CD8+ and CD8+ TEMRA cells had a purity of 90% or higher.

RNA was extracted using the RNeasy kit, and about 0.45 to 1 ug of the RNA was reverse transcribed with random hexamers. The immunoSEQ multiplex PCR assay, covering 54 Vbeta and 13 Jbeta segments, was used to amplify TCR beta CDR3 regions. PCR amplification bias was corrected by using a synthetic template baseline for primer optimization and computational correction. Per the original workflow: Reads were annotated to V, D and J genes according to IMGT and were analyzed with immunoSEQ Analyzer, with only productive sequences retained. To calculate clonality, Shannon entropy was normalized by log2 of the number of productive unique sequences and then subtracted from one. Public and private clones were assessed among the 100 most prevalent clones of each patient and control. A clone was defined as Susac-specific if it was absent from the healthy and MS cohorts, from approximately 980 published viral clones and from other ImmuneACCESS disease sequences. TCRdb reanalyzed the raw reads on its own, using fastp at Q25 for trimming and MiXCR for clone calling, and kept in-frame beta chains. Entries are consolidated by CDR3 protein sequence, retaining the most common genes and DNA. TCRdb, rather than the study authors, made the V and J calls. This sample is represented by about 130,000 distinct CDR3 sequences; about 94% of them were singletons. The ten largest clonotypes hold 0.2% to 0.25% of the sample.

Sequenced material: CD8+ T cells from PBMCs. The receptor chain draws on TRBV12-3 or TRBV12-4 and TRBJ2-7, with 8 middle bases fitting TRBD2. This sequence originates from a human donor with Susac syndrome. The DNA sequence is given as TGTGCCAGCAGTCCCGGGGGGGCCTCCTACGAGCAGTACTTC. Translated, it gives CASSPGGASYEQYF.